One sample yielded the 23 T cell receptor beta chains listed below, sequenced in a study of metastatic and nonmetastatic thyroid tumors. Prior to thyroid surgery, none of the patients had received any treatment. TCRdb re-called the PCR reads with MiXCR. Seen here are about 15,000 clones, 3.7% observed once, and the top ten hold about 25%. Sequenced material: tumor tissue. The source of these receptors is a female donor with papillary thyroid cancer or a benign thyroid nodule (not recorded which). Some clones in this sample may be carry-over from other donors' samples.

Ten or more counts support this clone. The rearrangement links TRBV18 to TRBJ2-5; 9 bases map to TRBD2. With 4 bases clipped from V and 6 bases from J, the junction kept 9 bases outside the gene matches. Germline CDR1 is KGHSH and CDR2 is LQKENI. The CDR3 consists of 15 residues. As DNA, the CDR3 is TGTGCCAGCTCACGAGCAGCGGGGGGCCTTCAGACCCAGTACTTC. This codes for CASSRAAGGLQTQYF.

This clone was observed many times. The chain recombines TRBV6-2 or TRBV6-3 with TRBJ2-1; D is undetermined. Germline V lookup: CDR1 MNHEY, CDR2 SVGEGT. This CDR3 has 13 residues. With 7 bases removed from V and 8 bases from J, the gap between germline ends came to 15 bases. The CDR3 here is CASIPGSGYEQFF. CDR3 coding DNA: TGTGCCAGCATCCCCGGATCGGGCTATGAGCAGTTCTTC.

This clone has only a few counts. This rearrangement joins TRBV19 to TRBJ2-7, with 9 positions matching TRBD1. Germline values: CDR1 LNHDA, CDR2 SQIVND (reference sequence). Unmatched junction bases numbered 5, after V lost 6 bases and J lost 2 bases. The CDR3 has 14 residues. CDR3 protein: CASSVGQGPYEQYF. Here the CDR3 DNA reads TGTGCCAGTAGCGTGGGACAGGGCCCCTACGAGCAGTACTTC. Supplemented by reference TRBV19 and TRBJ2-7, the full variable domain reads DGGITQSPKYLFRKEGQNVTLSCEQNLNHDAMYWYRQDPGQGLRLIYYSQIVNDFQKGDIAEGYSVSREKKESFPLTVTSAQKNPTAFYLCASSVGQGPYEQYFGPGTRLTVT.

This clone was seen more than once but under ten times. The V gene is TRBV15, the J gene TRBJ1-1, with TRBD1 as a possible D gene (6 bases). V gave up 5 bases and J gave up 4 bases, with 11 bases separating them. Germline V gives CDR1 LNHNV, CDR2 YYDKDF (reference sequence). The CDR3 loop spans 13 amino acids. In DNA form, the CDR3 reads TGTGCCACCAGCGGAGGGGGTGTCACTGAAGCTTTCTTT. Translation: CATSGGGVTEAFF.

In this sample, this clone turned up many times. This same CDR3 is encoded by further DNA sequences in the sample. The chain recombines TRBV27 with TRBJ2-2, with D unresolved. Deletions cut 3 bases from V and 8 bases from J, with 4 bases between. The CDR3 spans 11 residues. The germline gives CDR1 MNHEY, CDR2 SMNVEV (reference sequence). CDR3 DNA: TGTGCCAGCAGTTTTTTAGGGGAGCTGTTTTTT. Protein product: CASSFLGELFF.

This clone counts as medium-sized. CDR3 protein: CASSLAGARGYTF. The CDR3 region has the DNA TGTGCCAGCAGTTTGGCGGGGGCGCGTGGCTACACCTTC. This chain links TRBV28 with TRBJ1-2; a possible D gene is TRBD1 (6 bases). V was pared by 3 bases and J by 7 bases, with 12 bases between. There are 13 residues in the CDR3. Germline CDR1 reads MDHEN; CDR2 reads SYDVKM.

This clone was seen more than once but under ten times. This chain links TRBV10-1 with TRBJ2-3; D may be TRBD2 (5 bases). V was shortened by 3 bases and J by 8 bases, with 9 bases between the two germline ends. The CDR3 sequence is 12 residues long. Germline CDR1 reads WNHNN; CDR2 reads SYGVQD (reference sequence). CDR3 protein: CASSDGGATQYF. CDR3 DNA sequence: TGCGCCAGCAGTGATGGAGGTGCTACGCAGTATTTT.

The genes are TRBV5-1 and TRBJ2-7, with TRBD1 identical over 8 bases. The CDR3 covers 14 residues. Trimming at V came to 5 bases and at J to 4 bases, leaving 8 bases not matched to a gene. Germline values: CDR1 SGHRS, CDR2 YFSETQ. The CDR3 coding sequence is TGCGCCAGCAGGTCCCCTCAGGGGGCGTACGAGCAGTACTTC. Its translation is CASRSPQGAYEQYF.

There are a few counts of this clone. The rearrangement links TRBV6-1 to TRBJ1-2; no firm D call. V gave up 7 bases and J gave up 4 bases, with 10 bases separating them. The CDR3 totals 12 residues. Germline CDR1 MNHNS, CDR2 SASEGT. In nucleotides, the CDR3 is TGTGCCAGCAACGCCCAAGCCTATGGCTACACCTTC. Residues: CASNAQAYGYTF.

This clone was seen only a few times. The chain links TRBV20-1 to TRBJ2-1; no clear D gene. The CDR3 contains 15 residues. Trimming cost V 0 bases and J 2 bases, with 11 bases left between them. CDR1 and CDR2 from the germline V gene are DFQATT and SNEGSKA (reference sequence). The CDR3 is CSARDRQVTYNEQFF. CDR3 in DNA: TGCAGTGCTAGAGATCGGCAGGTCACCTACAATGAGCAGTTCTTC.

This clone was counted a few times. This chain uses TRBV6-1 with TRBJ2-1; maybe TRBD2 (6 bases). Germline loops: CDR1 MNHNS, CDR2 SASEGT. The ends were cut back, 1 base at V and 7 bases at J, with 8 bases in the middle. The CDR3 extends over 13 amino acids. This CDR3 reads CASSEGLANEQFF. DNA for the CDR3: TGTGCCAGCAGTGAAGGGCTAGCGAATGAGCAGTTCTTC.

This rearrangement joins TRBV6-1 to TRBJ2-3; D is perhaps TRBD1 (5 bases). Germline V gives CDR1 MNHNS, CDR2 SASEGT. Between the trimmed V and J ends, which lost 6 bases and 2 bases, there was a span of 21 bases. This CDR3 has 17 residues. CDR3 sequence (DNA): TGTGCCAGCAGGCCTTACCTGGACACCGTGGACACAGATACGCAGTATTTT. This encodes CASRPYLDTVDTDTQYF.

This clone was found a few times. The CDR3: CASSSGRISSYNEQFF. As DNA, the CDR3 is TGTGCCAGCAGTTCGGGACGGATAAGCTCCTACAATGAGCAGTTCTTC. The V and J genes are TRBV28 and TRBJ2-1; D might be TRBD1 or TRBD2, each matching 5 bases. Germline loops: CDR1 MDHEN, CDR2 SYDVKM. The CDR3 extends over 16 amino acids. Trimming pared 4 bases from V and 0 bases from J, leaving 13 bases between.

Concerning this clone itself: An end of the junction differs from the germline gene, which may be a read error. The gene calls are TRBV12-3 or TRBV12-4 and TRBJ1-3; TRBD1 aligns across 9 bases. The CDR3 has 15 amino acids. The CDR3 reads CACSLAGQGENTIYF. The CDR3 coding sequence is TGTGCCTGCAGTTTAGCGGGACAGGGAGAAAACACCATATATTTT.

CDR3 DNA: TGTGCCAGCATGGGCAGGGGATGGACAGATACGCAGTATTTT. Its translation is CASMGRGWTDTQYF. V is TRBV6-1 and J is TRBJ2-3; TRBD1 is a possible D gene (6 bases). Between the trimmed V and J ends, which lost 7 bases and 3 bases, there was a span of 14 bases. The CDR3 spans 14 residues. Per germline, CDR1 MNHNS and CDR2 SASEGT.

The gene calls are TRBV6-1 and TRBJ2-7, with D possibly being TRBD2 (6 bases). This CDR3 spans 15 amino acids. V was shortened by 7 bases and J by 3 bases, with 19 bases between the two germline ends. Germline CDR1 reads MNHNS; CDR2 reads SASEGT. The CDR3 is CASTPRVDGGYEQYF. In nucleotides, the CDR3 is TGTGCCAGCACCCCCCGGGTGGACGGGGGCTACGAGCAGTACTTC.

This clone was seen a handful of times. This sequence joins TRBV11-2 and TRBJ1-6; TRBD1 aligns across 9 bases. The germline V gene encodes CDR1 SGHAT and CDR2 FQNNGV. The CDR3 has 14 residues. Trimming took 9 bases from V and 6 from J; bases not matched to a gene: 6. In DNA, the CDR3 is TGTGCCAGTCACCCGGGACAGGGTAATTCACCCCTCCACTTT. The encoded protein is CASHPGQGNSPLHF.

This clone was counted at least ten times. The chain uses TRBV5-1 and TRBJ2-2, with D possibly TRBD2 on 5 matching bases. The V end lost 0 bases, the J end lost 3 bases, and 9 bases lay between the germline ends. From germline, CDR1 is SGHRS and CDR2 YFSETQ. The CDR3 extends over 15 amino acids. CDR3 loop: CASSLGFGDTGELFF. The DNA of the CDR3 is TGCGCCAGCAGCTTGGGGTTCGGGGACACCGGGGAGCTGTTTTTT.

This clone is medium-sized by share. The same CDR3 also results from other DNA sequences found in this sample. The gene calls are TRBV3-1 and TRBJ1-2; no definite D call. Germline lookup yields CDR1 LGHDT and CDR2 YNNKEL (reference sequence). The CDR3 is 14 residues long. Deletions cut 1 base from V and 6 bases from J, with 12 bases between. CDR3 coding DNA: TGTGCCAGCAGCCAAGCCCAGGTTAGGAATGGCTACACCTTC. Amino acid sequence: CASSQAQVRNGYTF. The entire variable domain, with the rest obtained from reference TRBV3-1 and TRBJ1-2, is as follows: DTAVSQTPKYLVTQMGNDKSIKCEQNLGHDTMYWYKQDSKKFLKIMFSYNNKELIINETVPNRFSPKSPDKAHLNLHINSLELGDSAVYFCASSQAQVRNGYTFGSGTRLTVV.

The CDR3 reads CASSLDPGQTYEQYF. In nucleotides, the CDR3 is TGCGCCAGCAGCCTGGATCCGGGACAGACCTACGAGCAGTACTTC. The chain carries TRBV5-1 and TRBJ2-7; TRBD1 matches at 7 bases. Germline V CDR1 and CDR2: SGHRS, YFSETQ. Germline trimming cut 4 bases from V and 2 bases from J; bases unmatched to any gene: 9. The CDR3 runs to 15 residues.

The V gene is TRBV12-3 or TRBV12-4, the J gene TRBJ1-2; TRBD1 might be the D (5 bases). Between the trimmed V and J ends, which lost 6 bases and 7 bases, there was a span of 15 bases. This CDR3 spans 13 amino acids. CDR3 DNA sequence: TGTGCCAGCAGCAGGGAAAGGTTCTCTGGCTACACCTTC. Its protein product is CASSRERFSGYTF.

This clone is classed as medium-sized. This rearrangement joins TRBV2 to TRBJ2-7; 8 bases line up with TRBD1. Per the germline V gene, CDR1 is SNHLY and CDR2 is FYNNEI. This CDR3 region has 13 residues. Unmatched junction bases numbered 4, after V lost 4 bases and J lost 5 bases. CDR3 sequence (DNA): TGTGCCAGCAGTGCGGACAGGGTCAACGAGCAGTACTTC. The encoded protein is CASSADRVNEQYF.

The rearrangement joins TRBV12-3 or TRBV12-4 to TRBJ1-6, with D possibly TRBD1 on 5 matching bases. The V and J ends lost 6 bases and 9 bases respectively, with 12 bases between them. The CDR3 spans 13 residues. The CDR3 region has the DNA TGTGCCAGCAGGTTACAGGATACTTCACCCCTCCACTTT. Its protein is CASRLQDTSPLHF.